The T cell receptor (beta chain) described here comes from a study of PD-L1 blockade in urothelial cancer. About the study: In 2014 therapy began: atezolizumab 1,200 mg intravenously every 3 weeks. Analyses were performed on blood at 3 weeks after treatment start (the second dose) and at 6 weeks. Males with bladder-origin urothelial cancer made up about 85% of the 29 patients.

This clone was picked up a small number of times. TCRdb's copy holds only in-frame clones and misses some; the assay was immunoSEQ multiplex PCR. Among under 50,000 clones listed, about 93% were seen once. The CDR3 sequence is 15 residues long. The V and J ends lost 5 bases and 0 bases respectively, with 14 bases between them. CDR1 is SGHTA, CDR2 FQGNSA, per germline. All patients carried locally advanced or metastatic urothelial carcinoma. This receptor was taken from a man aged 65-85 years with urothelial cancer. Sequenced here: PBMCs, sampled around atezolizumab (anti-PD-L1) treatment. The rearrangement uses TRBV7-2 and TRBJ2-7; the D gene is possibly TRBD1 (5 bases). The CDR3 here is CASSPRPRDSYEQYF. The CDR3 bases are TGTGCCAGCAGCCCTCGGCCCAGGGACTCCTACGAGCAGTACTTC.